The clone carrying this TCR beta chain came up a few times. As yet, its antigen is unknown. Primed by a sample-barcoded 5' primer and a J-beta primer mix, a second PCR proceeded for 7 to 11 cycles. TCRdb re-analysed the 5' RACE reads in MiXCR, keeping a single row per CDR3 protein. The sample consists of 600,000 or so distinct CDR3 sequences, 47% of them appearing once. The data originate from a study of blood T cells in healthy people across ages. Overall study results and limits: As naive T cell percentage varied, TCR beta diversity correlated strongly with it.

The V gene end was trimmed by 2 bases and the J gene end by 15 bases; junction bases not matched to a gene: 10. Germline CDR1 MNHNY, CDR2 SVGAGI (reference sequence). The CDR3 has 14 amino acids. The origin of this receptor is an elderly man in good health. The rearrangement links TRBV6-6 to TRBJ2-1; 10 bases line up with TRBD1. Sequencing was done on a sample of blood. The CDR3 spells CASSYATGGPPGFF. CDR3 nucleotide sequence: TGTGCCAGCAGTTACGCGACAGGGGGCCCCCCGGGGTTCTTC.